Listed here are 5 T cell receptor beta chains from one sample, sequenced in a study of T cells after yellow fever vaccination. TCRdb reprocessed the 5' RACE reads via MiXCR and lists one record per CDR3 protein. The data show approximately 300,000 distinct CDR3 sequences, about 8.7% seen once. The starting material was PBMCs, obtained on the day of the first yellow fever vaccination. These receptors originate from a man between 18 and 35 years old who received the YFV17D yellow fever vaccine.

This chain connects TRBV7-2 to TRBJ2-7; D is undetermined. V lost 2 bases and J lost 1, with 9 bases in between. The germline CDR1 and CDR2 sequences are SGHTA and FQGNSA. The CDR3 loop spans 14 amino acids. The CDR3 DNA follows: TGTGCCAGCAGCTTACTAAGGGATTCCTACGAGCAGTACTTC. Residues: CASSLLRDSYEQYF.

In this sample, this clonotype turned up a few times. This chain uses TRBV18 with TRBJ1-1, with D perhaps TRBD1 (5 bases). There are 15 residues in the CDR3. V lost 6 bases and J 8 bases, leaving 22 bases between the germline ends. CDR1 and CDR2 from the germline V gene are KGHSH and LQKENI. DNA for the CDR3: TGTGCCAGCTCCCGGCAGGGAACCGGTACCCTGGAAGCTTTCTTT. Translating gives CASSRQGTGTLEAFF.

The J gene is TRBJ1-3, the V gene TRBV12-3 or TRBV12-4; no clear D gene. Trimming cost V 9 bases and J 0 bases, with 9 bases left between them. The CDR3 spans 13 residues. DNA of the CDR3: TGTGCCAGTGGGCGGTTCTCTGGAAACACCATATATTTT. It yields the protein CASGRFSGNTIYF.

In its sample, this clonotype was seen a few times. The chain is built from TRBV5-1 and TRBJ2-3, with TRBD1 identical over 11 bases. The CDR3 contains 17 residues. CDR1 is SGHRS, CDR2 YFSETQ, per germline. V shed 0 bases, J shed 3 bases, and the junction held 6 bases outside the gene matches. CDR3 sequence reads: CASSLAGTGGETDTQYF. For the CDR3, the DNA is TGCGCCAGCAGCTTGGCCGGGACAGGGGGGGAAACAGATACGCAGTATTTT.

The sample holds many counts of this clonotype. The chain uses TRBV7-9 and TRBJ2-1; the D gene is possibly TRBD1 (6 bases). Germline-derived CDR1 and CDR2 are SEHNR and FQNEAQ (reference sequence). Trimming stripped 7 bases from V and 9 bases from J, with 16 bases between. CDR3 size: 13 residues. This CDR3 is CASTLQQGIEQFF. Here the CDR3 DNA reads TGTGCCAGCACTCTCCAACAGGGTATTGAGCAGTTCTTC. Full variable domain (rest looked up from reference TRBV7-9 and TRBJ2-1): DTGVSQNPRHKITKRGQNVTFRCDPISEHNRLYWYRQTLGQGPEFLTYFQNEAQLEKSRLLSDRFSAERPKGSFSTLEIQRTEQGDSAMYLCASTLQQGIEQFFGPGTRLTVL.